This T cell receptor (beta chain) was sequenced during a study of T-cell memory formation after mild COVID-19. About this clonotype: The antigen is not known.

The authors produced TCR alpha and TCR beta cDNA libraries with sample barcodes and UMIs by 5'RACE using constant-segment primers. TCRdb processed the 5' RACE reads anew with MiXCR; each CDR3 protein has one entry. The table lists some 280,000 distinct CDR3 sequences, 15% to 20% of them singletons. Study-level results: Clones contracting over day 15 to 85 were CD4/CD8 balanced, with later expanders leaning CD4+. Contracting CD4+ clones lay largely in CM and EM, with CD8+ ones residing in EMRA. In pre-infection memory, a portion of responding clones appeared, which suggested that cross-reactive memory joined.

Germline values: CDR1 SGDLS, CDR2 YYNGEE. The CDR3 runs to 16 residues. Between the trimmed V and J ends, which lost 4 bases and 5 bases, there was a span of 18 bases. The sample taken for sequencing was PBMCs or a T cell subset sorted from them (not recorded which). This receptor was taken from a young man who had mild COVID-19 (a few samples of this study predate the infection). Cell type and time point are not known. The rearrangement links TRBV9 to TRBJ2-2; possibly TRBD1 or TRBD2 for D (5 bases each). CDR3 sequence: CASSSTGTRVTGELFF. The CDR3 coding sequence is TGTGCCAGCAGCTCAACCGGGACCCGTGTTACCGGGGAGCTGTTTTTT.